Each of the 18 T cell receptor beta chains below was sequenced from the same sample in a study of T cell repertoires in cytomegalovirus infection. Using its own MiXCR run on the reads, TCRdb lists one record per CDR3 protein. The sample has 200,000 to 300,000 distinct CDR3 sequences, about 12% seen once. The source material was PBMCs. Every receptor here comes from a human donor in good health (CMV status not recorded). Some clones in this sample may be carry-over from other donors' samples.

This chain uses TRBV5-6 with TRBJ2-3; TRBD1 matches at 7 bases. Germline loops: CDR1 SGHDT, CDR2 YYEEEE. The V segment lost 6 bases and the J segment 8 bases; nucleotides outside the gene matches: 6. The CDR3 is made up of 12 amino acids. The CDR3 region has the DNA TGTGCCAGCATCGACAGGGACGGTACGCAGTATTTT. Translation: CASIDRDGTQYF. Complete variable domain (other parts from reference TRBV5-6 and TRBJ2-3): DAGVTQSPTHLIKTRGQQVTLRCSPKSGHDTVSWYQQALGQGPQFIFQYYEEEERQRGNFPDRFSGHQFPNYSSELNVNALLLGDSALYLCASIDRDGTQYFGPGTRLTVL.

This clonotype has a count of ten or more. The chain uses TRBV28 and TRBJ1-2, with D possibly matching TRBD1 (6 bases). CDR1 MDHEN and CDR2 SYDVKM come from the germline V gene. The V gene lost 7 bases and the J gene lost 8 bases, with 17 bases spanning the gap. The CDR3 is made up of 13 amino acids. CDR3 sequence: CASIRQGITGYTF. CDR3 coding DNA: TGTGCCAGCATTAGGCAGGGGATTACAGGCTACACCTTC.

Many counts were recorded for this clonotype. V is TRBV7-6 and J is TRBJ2-3, with TRBD1 identical over 9 bases. With V trimmed by 5 bases and J by 3 bases, 6 bases remained unmatched. CDR3 length equals 15 residues. Germline V gives CDR1 SGHVS, CDR2 FNYEAQ. CDR3 in amino acids: CASSTRQGGTDTQYF. The CDR3 nucleotides are TGTGCCAGCAGCACCCGACAGGGGGGAACAGATACGCAGTATTTT.

The sample holds many counts of this clonotype. The gene calls are TRBV7-2 and TRBJ2-5; D not resolved. The CDR3 contains 15 residues. The germline V gene encodes CDR1 SGHTA and CDR2 FQGNSA. With 4 bases removed from V and 1 base from J, the gap between germline ends came to 13 bases. CDR3 loop: CASSSSRGSQETQYF. Here the CDR3 DNA reads TGTGCCAGCAGCTCCTCGAGAGGTTCCCAAGAGACCCAGTACTTC.

Many counts were recorded for this clonotype. The J gene is TRBJ2-7, the V gene TRBV7-2; possible D gene TRBD2, 6 bases. There are 14 residues in the CDR3. Germline CDR1 SGHTA, CDR2 FQGNSA. The V end was cut by 8 bases, the J end by 6 bases, with 20 bases between. CDR3 nucleotide sequence: TGTGCCAGCCAGCTTGAAGGCGGGATCGGCGAGCAGTACTTC. Protein sequence: CASQLEGGIGEQYF.

This clonotype came up many times. The chain links TRBV5-6 to TRBJ1-6, with D unclear. This CDR3 is built from 14 residues. Trimming shortened V by 0 bases and J by 7 bases, and 8 bases separated the two germline ends. Germline lookup yields CDR1 SGHDT and CDR2 YYEEEE. CDR3 coding DNA: TGTGCCAGCAGCTTGGAACGGTTAAATTCACCCCTCCACTTT. It encodes CASSLERLNSPLHF.

This clonotype was counted a few times. The chain uses TRBV5-6 and TRBJ1-2; a weak D match, TRBD1 (6 bases). CDR3 length equals 16 residues. Looked up from germline, CDR1 is SGHDT and CDR2 is YYEEEE. The ends were cut back, 0 bases at V and 0 bases at J, with 12 bases in the middle. The CDR3 nucleotides are TGTGCCAGCAGCTTGGCCACAGGGACCCCTAACTATGGCTACACCTTC. This encodes CASSLATGTPNYGYTF.

The chain joins TRBV19 to TRBJ1-5; 10 nucleotides agree with TRBD1. Trimming removed 4 bases from V and 5 bases from J; junction bases left unmatched: 8. This CDR3 is built from 16 residues. Germline CDR1 LNHDA, CDR2 SQIVND (reference sequence). The CDR3 DNA follows: TGTGCCAGTAGTACGGAGGACAGGGGGTTTGATCAGCCCCAGCATTTT. It encodes CASSTEDRGFDQPQHF.

This clonotype was detected many times. The chain uses TRBV12-3 or TRBV12-4 and TRBJ2-5; D call uncertain. V was clipped by 6 bases and J by 13 bases, with 15 bases between them. The CDR3 has 11 residues. The CDR3 sequence: CASSTPGPMYF. The DNA for the CDR3 is TGTGCCAGCAGCACCCCGGGCCCTATGTACTTC.

This clonotype was counted many times. This rearrangement joins TRBV20-1 to TRBJ2-2; D gene unclear. Looked up from germline, CDR1 is DFQATT and CDR2 is SNEGSKA (reference sequence). V was cut by 0 bases and J by 6 bases, with 14 bases left in between. CDR3 length equals 15 residues. The CDR3 DNA reads as TGCAGTGCTAGAGACCGGTTTGGGTTAGCCGGGGAGCTGTTTTTT. It specifies CSARDRFGLAGELFF.

The chain joins TRBV5-1 to TRBJ2-1; no firm D call. The CDR3 totals 15 residues. V dropped 0 bases and J dropped 4 bases, with 11 bases sitting between them. The germline V gene has CDR1 SGHRS and CDR2 YFSETQ. CDR3 nucleotides: TGCGCCAGCAGCTTGGAGGGATCCGGATACAATGAGCAGTTCTTC. Translating gives CASSLEGSGYNEQFF.

On this clonotype itself: This sequence may be a read error, since a much larger clone differs from it by one base. The conserved phenylalanine or tryptophan is not found at the CDR3 terminus, so this likely reflects a read error. V and J are TRBV12-3 or TRBV12-4 and TRBJ2-7; 10 nucleotides line up with TRBD1. This CDR3 contains 14 residues. V was pared by 5 bases and J by 5 bases, with 6 bases of the junction left unmatched. Here the CDR3 reads CASSRQGARNEQYL. The CDR3 DNA reads as TGTGCCAGCAGTCGACAGGGGGCTCGGAACGAGCAGTACCTC.

This clonotype was seen a handful of times. The chain carries TRBV5-4 and TRBJ1-2; 10 bases are shared with TRBD1. The length of the CDR3 is 16 residues. CDR1 and CDR2 from the germline V gene are SGHNT and YYREEE (reference sequence). Trimming cost V 0 bases and J 6 bases; bases outside gene matches: 8. The CDR3: CASSLDLGTGVHGYTF. The CDR3 nucleotides read TGTGCCAGCAGCTTGGATCTCGGGACAGGGGTTCATGGCTACACCTTC.

This clonotype was counted ten times or more. The gene calls are TRBV28 and TRBJ1-1; the match to TRBD1 covers 7 bases. The CDR3 length is 14 residues. The V gene end was trimmed by 6 bases and the J gene end by 0 bases; junction bases not matched to a gene: 4. Germline V gene lookup returns CDR1 MDHEN and CDR2 SYDVKM. This CDR3 is CASRLGQMNTEAFF. The CDR3 DNA follows: TGTGCCAGCAGGCTGGGACAGATGAACACTGAAGCTTTCTTT. Filled out from reference TRBV28 and TRBJ1-1, the complete variable domain reads DVKVTQSSRYLVKRTGEKVFLECVQDMDHENMFWYRQDPGLGLRLIYFSYDVKMKEKGDIPEGYSVSREKKERFSLILESASTNQTSMYLCASRLGQMNTEAFFGQGTRLTVV.

This clonotype has at least ten counts. The chain couples TRBV7-9 to TRBJ2-1; D is tentatively TRBD1 or TRBD2 (6 bases each). The germline gives CDR1 SEHNR, CDR2 FQNEAQ (reference sequence). Trimming pared 1 base from V and 8 bases from J, leaving 15 bases between. The CDR3 is made up of 15 amino acids. DNA for the CDR3: TGTGCCAGCAGCTTAGTGAGGTCGGGGGCCGATGAGCAGTTCTTC. Amino acid sequence: CASSLVRSGADEQFF.

This clonotype has at least ten counts. The CDR3 reads CASSPDRDAEQYF. The DNA for the CDR3 is TGTGCCAGCAGCCCAGACAGAGACGCCGAGCAGTACTTC. The V gene is TRBV7-3, the J gene TRBJ2-7, with a possible D match to TRBD1 (5 bases). V lost 5 bases and J lost 6, with 14 bases in between. The CDR3 is made up of 13 amino acids. CDR1 SGHTA and CDR2 FQGTGA come from the germline V gene. Based on the CDR3 plus reference TRBV7-3 and TRBJ2-7, the full variable domain is GAGVSQTPSNKVTEKGKYVELRCDPISGHTALYWYRQSLGQGPEFLIYFQGTGAADDSGLPNDRFFAVRPEGSVSTLKIQRTERGDSAVYLCASSPDRDAEQYFGPGTRLTVT.

This clonotype came up many times. J is TRBJ2-1 and V is TRBV7-2, with TRBD2 matching over 11 bases. Germline assignment: CDR1 SGHTA and CDR2 FQGNSA. Trimming removed 5 bases from V and 2 bases from J; junction bases left unmatched: 5. This CDR3 region has 16 residues. The CDR3 DNA follows: TGTGCCAGCAGCCCCCGACTAGCGGGGACCTACAATGAGCAGTTCTTC. It translates to CASSPRLAGTYNEQFF.

The chain employs TRBV28 and TRBJ1-1; D gene unclear. Germline lookup yields CDR1 MDHEN and CDR2 SYDVKM. Trimming removed 11 bases from V and 7 bases from J, with 11 bases in between. The CDR3 loop spans 10 amino acids. CDR3 amino acids: CAEVLNEAFF. The CDR3 region has the DNA TGTGCCGAGGTGTTAAATGAAGCTTTCTTT.